This TCR beta chain was retrieved from a study of metastatic and nonmetastatic thyroid tumors. On the study more broadly: Patients with malignant and benign thyroid disease provided blood and tumor or nodule tissue, whose repertoires were compared.

TCRdb re-called the PCR reads through MiXCR. Of some 10,000 clones listed, roughly a quarter are singletons. Patients were all untreated before their thyroid surgery. The CDR3 is made up of 17 amino acids. The J segment lost 6 bases and the V segment lost 6 bases, leaving 10 bases of the junction unmatched. This sequence was found in a female donor with papillary thyroid cancer or a benign thyroid nodule (not recorded which). Some clones in this sample may be carry-over from other donors' samples. What was sequenced was tumor tissue. The chain combines TRBV12-3 or TRBV12-4 with TRBJ2-1, with 14 nucleotides matching TRBD2. The CDR3 spells CASSIGLAGGSSNEQFF. CDR3 nucleotides: TGTGCCAGCAGCATAGGACTAGCGGGGGGATCGAGCAATGAGCAGTTCTTC.